These 22 T cell receptor beta chains were all obtained from the same sample, sequenced in a study of T cell changes during pregnancy in multiple sclerosis. Sequencing used immunoSEQ multiplex PCR; TCRdb keeps in-frame clones, though not all of them. The sample includes about 100,000 clones, almost 95% of them seen just once. The sample consisted of peripheral blood, taken before pregnancy. The origin of the receptors is a female donor with multiple sclerosis, enrolled in a pregnancy study.

The chain has TRBV7-9 and TRBJ2-2; 13 bases map to TRBD2. The CDR3 consists of 15 residues. Germline V gene lookup returns CDR1 SEHNR and CDR2 FQNEAQ (reference sequence). V dropped 8 bases and J dropped 7; count of bases not matched to a gene: 7. CDR3 bases: TGTGCCAGCCGCCGGACTAGCGGGAGTAGCGGGGAGCTGTTTTTT. It codes for CASRRTSGSSGELFF.

The chain joins TRBV5-5 to TRBJ2-1; D is perhaps TRBD1 (6 bases). The germline CDR1 and CDR2 sequences are SGHKS and YYEKEE (reference sequence). The V end lost 2 bases, the J end lost 3 bases, and 12 bases lay between the germline ends. The CDR3 contains 15 residues. Here the CDR3 DNA reads TGTGCCAGCAGCTTTCGGGACACTGGCTACAATGAGCAGTTCTTC. Residues: CASSFRDTGYNEQFF. Using reference TRBV5-5 and TRBJ2-1 for the parts outside the CDR3, the full variable domain is DAGVTQSPTHLIKTRGQQVTLRCSPISGHKSVSWYQQVLGQGPQFIFQYYEKEERGRGNFPDRFSARQFPNYSSELNVNALLLGDSALYLCASSFRDTGYNEQFFGPGTRLTVL.

The chain is built from TRBV27 and TRBJ2-3; TRBD2 matches 8 bases. The CDR3 runs to 15 residues. Germline V gives CDR1 MNHEY, CDR2 SMNVEV (reference sequence). Trimming removed 2 bases from V and 5 bases from J; junction bases left unmatched: 6. The CDR3, as DNA: TGTGCCAGCAGTTTAGGTCTAGCGGGTTTAGATACGCAGTATTTT. Encoded protein: CASSLGLAGLDTQYF.

The V call is TRBV10-3, the J call TRBJ1-1; D not certain. This CDR3 comprises 16 residues. V was clipped by 3 bases and J by 0 bases, with 14 bases between them. CDR1 is ENHRY and CDR2 is SYGVKD in the germline V gene. The CDR3 DNA reads as TGTGCCATCAGTGAACGACCCCCAGGCATGAACACTGAAGCTTTCTTT. Translation: CAISERPPGMNTEAFF.

V and J are TRBV6-5 and TRBJ2-7; the D gene is possibly TRBD2 (6 bases). Per germline, CDR1 MNHEY and CDR2 SVGAGI. This CDR3 is 13 amino acids long. V was shortened by 8 bases and J by 4 bases, with 15 bases between the two germline ends. In nucleotides, the CDR3 is TGTGCCAGCTCCCCCCCCGGGGGTTACGAGCAGTACTTC. Its translation: CASSPPGGYEQYF.

This chain joins TRBV12-5 and TRBJ2-7, with 8 bases that match TRBD1. This CDR3 is 14 amino acids long. V was clipped by 2 bases and J by 8 bases; unmatched bases: 8. The germline CDR1 and CDR2 sequences are LGHNT and FRNRAP. CDR3 nucleotide sequence: TGTGCTAGTGGTTTGTTTGGACAGGGAGGAAAGCAGTACTTC. The encoded protein is CASGLFGQGGKQYF.

The chain links TRBV29-1 to TRBJ2-1, with 9 bases lining up with TRBD1. V dropped 7 bases and J dropped 7; count of bases not matched to a gene: 14. This CDR3 has 15 residues. The germline V gene has CDR1 SQVTM and CDR2 ANQGSEA. The CDR3 DNA follows: TGCAGCGGTCGTCCGTCCGGGACAGGGAGGAATGAGCAGTTCTTC. This encodes CSGRPSGTGRNEQFF.

The chain carries TRBV4-2 and TRBJ2-1; 15 nucleotides match TRBD2. The J segment lost 0 bases and the V segment lost 2 bases, leaving 5 bases of the junction unmatched. The CDR3 has 19 residues. Germline assignment: CDR1 LGHNA and CDR2 YNFKEQ. The CDR3 loop reads CASSQPGLAGGYSYNEQFF. Here the CDR3 DNA reads TGTGCCAGCAGCCAACCGGGACTAGCGGGAGGCTACTCCTACAATGAGCAGTTCTTC.

This chain links TRBV11-2 with TRBJ1-1; unclear D gene. V shed 1 base and J shed 0 bases, with 3 bases lying between them. CDR1 is SGHAT, CDR2 FQNNGV, per germline. The CDR3 is made up of 13 amino acids. The CDR3 loop is CASSLVVNTEAFF. The CDR3 DNA reads as TGTGCCAGCAGCTTAGTAGTGAACACTGAAGCTTTCTTT.

This clone has just one count. J is TRBJ1-1 and V is TRBV27, with 7 bases aligning to TRBD1. V shed 6 bases, J shed 0 bases, and the junction held 7 bases outside the gene matches. This CDR3 has 15 residues. CDR1 and CDR2 (germline): MNHEY, SMNVEV (reference sequence). In nucleotides, the CDR3 is TGTGCCAGCAGCCCCAGACAGGGCTTGAACACTGAAGCTTTCTTT. This encodes CASSPRQGLNTEAFF.

The chain joins TRBV9 to TRBJ1-1; D remains unclear. Per germline, CDR1 SGDLS and CDR2 YYNGEE. The CDR3 is 16 residues long. V lost 2 bases and J 3 bases, leaving 17 bases between the germline ends. CDR3 region: CASSVNPTRVHTEAFF. Written as DNA, the CDR3 is TGTGCCAGCAGCGTTAATCCCACCCGGGTTCACACTGAAGCTTTCTTT.

This clone was seen a handful of times. The chain links TRBV30 to TRBJ1-2; tentatively, D is TRBD1 (6 bases). Germline V CDR1 and CDR2: GTSNPN, SVGIG (reference sequence). CDR3 size: 16 residues. V lost 6 bases and J 0 bases, leaving 20 bases between the germline ends. The CDR3 bases are TGTGCCTGCATTCACACATCCAGGGGTGCTAACTATGGCTACACCTTC. It specifies CACIHTSRGANYGYTF.

The rearrangement joins TRBV4-3 to TRBJ2-7; 7 bases fit TRBD2. CDR3 length: 14 residues. Unmatched junction bases numbered 9, after V lost 4 bases and J lost 6 bases. The germline CDR1 and CDR2 sequences are LGHNA and YSLEER. The CDR3 is CASSPVGGRTEQYF. CDR3 sequence (DNA): TGCGCCAGCAGCCCTGTGGGCGGGAGAACCGAGCAGTACTTC.

The chain joins TRBV5-1 to TRBJ2-7, with 7 bases fitting TRBD1. The CDR3 is 14 residues long. Germline assignment: CDR1 SGHRS and CDR2 YFSETQ. Germline trimming cut 4 bases from V and 5 bases from J; bases unmatched to any gene: 9. For the CDR3, the DNA is TGCGCCAGCAGCGACCAACCCGACAGGGACGAGCAGTACTTC. This gives the protein CASSDQPDRDEQYF.

The sample holds a few counts of this clone. This chain joins TRBV6-1 and TRBJ1-5, with D unresolved. V was trimmed by 8 bases and J by 2 bases, leaving 16 bases between them. Germline-derived CDR1 and CDR2 are MNHNS and SASEGT. The CDR3 sequence is 15 residues long. The CDR3 nucleotides read TGTGCCAGCGAGCGAGGTGGTTTTGGCAATCAGCCCCAGCATTTT. It yields the protein CASERGGFGNQPQHF.

The chain couples TRBV7-2 to TRBJ2-7; 8 bases are a match to TRBD1. The CDR3 is 17 residues long. Germline V lookup: CDR1 SGHTA, CDR2 FQGNSA. The trim removed 5 bases at V and 2 bases at J, leaving 14 bases unmatched. The CDR3 spells CASSLRRGQGGTYEQYF. In DNA, the CDR3 is TGTGCCAGCAGCCTCCGACGAGGACAGGGCGGGACCTACGAGCAGTACTTC.

J is TRBJ2-1 and V is TRBV7-9; 10 nucleotides line up with TRBD2. Germline V gene data show CDR1 as SEHNR and CDR2 as FQNEAQ (reference sequence). Germline trimming cut 5 bases from V and 3 bases from J; bases unmatched to any gene: 1. This CDR3 is 14 amino acids long. CDR3 sequence reads: CASSRTSGYNEQFF. The CDR3 DNA is TGTGCCAGCAGCAGGACTAGCGGCTACAATGAGCAGTTCTTC. Using reference TRBV7-9 and TRBJ2-1 for the parts outside the CDR3, the full variable domain is DTGVSQNPRHKITKRGQNVTFRCDPISEHNRLYWYRQTLGQGPEFLTYFQNEAQLEKSRLLSDRFSAERPKGSFSTLEIQRTEQGDSAMYLCASSRTSGYNEQFFGPGTRLTVL.

This clone has just one count. The chain employs TRBV28 and TRBJ1-5; no clear D gene. Trimming took 7 bases from V and 6 from J, leaving 16 bases between them. Germline CDR1 MDHEN, CDR2 SYDVKM. The CDR3 contains 14 residues. The chain's CDR3 is CASIPSRGRQPQHF. The CDR3 DNA reads as TGTGCCAGCATTCCGTCTCGGGGTCGTCAGCCCCAGCATTTT.

This sequence joins TRBV7-2 and TRBJ1-2; TRBD1 agrees at 7 bases. The ends lost 1 base at V and 3 bases at J; junction bases unmatched: 2. Germline V gene data show CDR1 as SGHTA and CDR2 as FQGNSA. CDR3 length: 14 residues. The CDR3 coding sequence is TGTGCCAGCAGCTTAGGCCAGGGGGACTATGGCTACACCTTC. Encoded protein: CASSLGQGDYGYTF.

This sequence joins TRBV19 and TRBJ2-2; TRBD1 aligns across 7 bases. Germline CDR1 reads LNHDA; CDR2 reads SQIVND (reference sequence). V shed 2 bases, J shed 6 bases, and the junction held 6 bases outside the gene matches. This CDR3 contains 15 residues. The CDR3 region is CASSIKGRGSGELFF. DNA for the CDR3: TGTGCCAGTAGTATAAAAGGCAGGGGGTCCGGGGAGCTGTTTTTT.

The gene calls are TRBV5-1 and TRBJ1-2; 8 nucleotides line up with TRBD1. The V gene end was trimmed by 0 bases and the J gene end by 4 bases; junction bases not matched to a gene: 5. The germline CDR1 and CDR2 sequences are SGHRS and YFSETQ. The CDR3 runs to 15 residues. CDR3 region: CASSLGDRGTYGYTF. The CDR3 DNA reads TGCGCCAGCAGCTTGGGCGACAGGGGTACCTATGGCTACACCTTC.

To note about this clone: This same CDR3 is encoded by further DNA sequences in the sample. This sequence joins TRBV7-9 and TRBJ2-7; 7 bases fit TRBD1. V lost 1 base to trimming and J lost 0 bases; unmatched junction nucleotides: 3. The germline CDR1 and CDR2 sequences are SEHNR and FQNEAQ (reference sequence). This CDR3 region has 15 residues. The DNA of the CDR3 is TGTGCCAGCAGCTTAGGAGGGGGCAGCTCCTACGAGCAGTACTTC. Residues: CASSLGGGSSYEQYF.